A single sample gave rise to the 26 T cell receptor beta chains below, sequenced in a study of regulatory T cells in long-lasting Graves disease. Construction of the TCR beta libraries employed iRepertoire HTBI primers in conjunction with Arm-PCR of CDR3 regions. A single record per CDR3 protein comes from TCRdb applying MiXCR to the multiplex PCR reads. The table records 400,000 to 500,000 distinct CDR3 sequences, around 16% of them present only once. As for time point: newly diagnosed GD, antithyroid drugs for less than 3 months. After RNA was extracted from PBMCs, the TCR library was made from it. This same sample was also part of a study on T cells in Graves' hyperthyroidism and ophthalmopathy.

Sequenced here: peripheral blood mononuclear cells (PBMCs), sampled at new diagnosis, from a patient treated with antithyroid drugs. Source of these receptors: a woman between 35 and 50 years old with Graves disease.

This clonotype was counted many times. DNA for the CDR3: TGTGCCAGCAGTTTGCTACGGGAAAGGGGCGAGCAGTACTTC. Its translation: CASSLLRERGEQYF. The rearrangement joins TRBV28 to TRBJ2-7; D possibly uses TRBD1 or TRBD2 (5 bases each). V lost 3 bases and J 6 bases, leaving 15 bases between the germline ends. This CDR3 has 14 amino acids. Germline loops: CDR1 MDHEN, CDR2 SYDVKM.

This clonotype was observed many times. The chain combines TRBV6-2 or TRBV6-3 with TRBJ1-6, with D possibly being TRBD1 (5 bases). Germline CDR1 MNHEY, CDR2 SVGEGT. CDR3 length: 12 amino acids. Between the trimmed V and J ends, which lost 6 bases and 10 bases, there was a span of 10 bases. The CDR3 loop is CASRRQSSPLHF. The CDR3 DNA sequence: TGTGCCAGCAGGAGACAGTCCTCACCCCTCCACTTT.

This clonotype was counted ten times or more. The chain employs TRBV11-3 and TRBJ1-1; D gene unclear. The V end was cut by 1 base, the J end by 10 bases, with 10 bases between. CDR3 length equals 12 residues. Germline loops: CDR1 SGHNT, CDR2 YENEEA. Here the CDR3 reads CASSLGGLRAFF. DNA of the CDR3: TGTGCCAGCAGCTTAGGGGGTCTGCGAGCTTTCTTT.

This clonotype was detected many times. The chain couples TRBV28 to TRBJ2-1; 9 nucleotides align to TRBD2. Trimming cost V 1 base and J 2 bases; bases outside gene matches: 24. This CDR3 is built from 23 residues. CDR1 and CDR2 (germline): MDHEN, SYDVKM. In DNA, the CDR3 is TGTGCCAGCAGTTTATCCCTCATAAAGCCGGCGAGACTGGCTAGCGGGGCCTACAATGAGCAGTTCTTC. It translates to CASSLSLIKPARLASGAYNEQFF.

CDR3 coding DNA: TGTGCCAGCAGCTGGGACAGGCTAGCGGGAGGCGTTCCGGGGACAGATACGCAGTATTTT. Protein sequence: CASSWDRLAGGVPGTDTQYF. This chain links TRBV7-2 with TRBJ2-3; 11 nucleotides agree with TRBD2. Germline values: CDR1 SGHTA, CDR2 FQGNSA. V was clipped by 4 bases and J by 3 bases; unmatched bases: 18. The CDR3 covers 20 residues. Using reference TRBV7-2 and TRBJ2-3 for the parts outside the CDR3, the full variable domain is GAGVSQSPSNKVTEKGKDVELRCDPISGHTALYWYRQSLGQGLEFLIYFQGNSAPDKSGLPSDRFSAERTGGSVSTLTIQRTQQEDSAVYLCASSWDRLAGGVPGTDTQYFGPGTRLTVL.

To note about this clonotype: A single base separates this from a much larger clone, so it may be a read error. DNA for the CDR3: TGCAATGCTAGCCGACAGATTCTTAATGAAAAACTGTTTTTT. Amino acid sequence: CNASRQILNEKLFF. The gene calls are TRBV20-1 and TRBJ1-4, with TRBD1 as a possible D gene (5 bases). Germline V gene lookup returns CDR1 DFQATT and CDR2 SNEGSKA (reference sequence). This CDR3 has 14 amino acids.

This clonotype was seen only a few times. The V call is TRBV5-4, the J call TRBJ2-1, with unresolved D. Trimming took 0 bases from V and 10 from J, leaving 11 bases between them. The length of the CDR3 is 13 residues. Looked up from germline, CDR1 is SGHNT and CDR2 is YYREEE (reference sequence). The CDR3 spells CASSLGILREQFF. CDR3 nucleotides: TGTGCCAGCAGCTTGGGAATCCTGAGGGAGCAGTTCTTC.

This clonotype was picked up many times. J is TRBJ2-7 and V is TRBV11-3; 8 nucleotides match TRBD1. The CDR3 has 15 amino acids. V gave up 4 bases and J gave up 5 bases; unmatched junction bases: 10. CDR1 and CDR2 (germline): SGHNT, YENEEA. The DNA of the CDR3 is TGTGCCAGCAGCTCAAGGGACAGGACAGCTGACGAGCAGTACTTC. Translating it yields CASSSRDRTADEQYF.

This clonotype was observed once. The J gene is TRBJ2-5, the V gene TRBV28; no reliable D call. The germline CDR1 and CDR2 sequences are MDHEN and SYDVKM. V gave up 11 bases and J gave up 5 bases, with 12 bases separating them. The length of the CDR3 is 11 residues. Here the CDR3 DNA reads TGTGCCGGTTCCACTGGGGAGACCCAGTACTTC. Its protein is CAGSTGETQYF.

The sample holds many counts of this clonotype. V usage is TRBV10-3 and J usage is TRBJ2-7; 8 positions agree with TRBD1. The length of the CDR3 is 20 residues. Germline V gene data show CDR1 as ENHRY and CDR2 as SYGVKD. Losses at the gene ends were 5 bases for V and 5 bases for J; bases not matched to a gene: 26. The CDR3 nucleotides read TGTGCCATCAGTCACCCGGACAGGGATTGGTCCGGAGGTCCTAACCACGAGCAGTACTTC. Protein: CAISHPDRDWSGGPNHEQYF.

This clonotype came up many times. V gene TRBV10-3 combines with J gene TRBJ2-5, with 9 bases matching TRBD2. The CDR3 runs 14 residues. The ends lost 5 bases at V and 5 bases at J; junction bases unmatched: 6. Germline V gene lookup returns CDR1 ENHRY and CDR2 SYGVKD. CDR3 residues: CAISMGLALETQYF. CDR3 sequence (DNA): TGTGCCATCAGTATGGGACTAGCTCTTGAGACCCAGTACTTC.

This clonotype was found many times. The gene calls are TRBV11-3 and TRBJ2-1; a possible D gene is TRBD1 (7 bases). The CDR3 runs 15 residues. The V and J ends lost 7 bases and 6 bases respectively, with 19 bases between them. Germline-derived CDR1 and CDR2 are SGHNT and YENEEA. The CDR3 region has the DNA TGTGCCAGCAAAAGCCCAAGCAGGGGGGCCAATGAGCAGTTCTTC. It encodes CASKSPSRGANEQFF. Together with reference TRBV11-3 and TRBJ2-1, the CDR3 gives the full variable domain: EAGVVQSPRYKIIEKKQPVAFWCNPISGHNTLYWYLQNLGQGPELLIRYENEEAVDDSQLPKDRFSAERLKGVDSTLKIQPAELGDSAVYLCASKSPSRGANEQFFGPGTRLTVL.

This clonotype was seen a handful of times. The V call is TRBV24-1, the J call TRBJ2-2; possible D gene TRBD1, 6 bases. Germline values: CDR1 KGHDR, CDR2 SFDVKD. The CDR3 sequence is 16 residues long. The V end lost 5 bases, the J end lost 6 bases, and 18 bases lay between the germline ends. The CDR3 nucleotides read TGTGCCACCAGTGCCCCGAGGGGCAGGGGCGCCGGGGAGCTGTTTTTT. It encodes CATSAPRGRGAGELFF.

This clonotype was counted many times. This chain links TRBV14 with TRBJ2-7; 9 nucleotides line up with TRBD1. This CDR3 spans 15 amino acids. Germline V gives CDR1 SGHDN, CDR2 FVKESK. Trimming took 0 bases from V and 3 from J; bases not matched to a gene: 3. DNA of the CDR3: TGTGCCAGCAGCCAAGATGGGACAGGGATCTACGAGCAGTACTTC. Amino acids: CASSQDGTGIYEQYF.

In this sample, this clonotype turned up a few times. V gene TRBV20-1 combines with J gene TRBJ2-1, with unresolved D. Germline V gene data show CDR1 as DFQATT and CDR2 as SNEGSKA (reference sequence). Trimming removed 6 bases from V and 5 bases from J, with 5 bases in between. This CDR3 is 10 amino acids long. The CDR3 loop reads CSAKNNEQFF. DNA of the CDR3: TGCAGTGCAAAGAACAATGAGCAGTTCTTC.

The genes are TRBV5-1 and TRBJ1-2; no clear D gene. Germline lookup yields CDR1 SGHRS and CDR2 YFSETQ. Trimming stripped 0 bases from V and 1 base from J, with 10 bases between. CDR3 size: 15 residues. CDR3: CASSLDGLINYGYTF. The CDR3 nucleotides are TGCGCCAGCAGCTTGGATGGGTTGATTAACTATGGCTACACCTTC.

Many counts were recorded for this clonotype. J is TRBJ1-4 and V is TRBV20-1; a possible D gene is TRBD1 (5 bases). The germline V gene encodes CDR1 DFQATT and CDR2 SNEGSKA (reference sequence). Trimming stripped 5 bases from V and 7 bases from J, with 26 bases between. This CDR3 contains 17 residues. The CDR3: CSAWVVGTAYGGEKLFF. In nucleotides, the CDR3 is TGCAGTGCTTGGGTCGTCGGGACGGCCTATGGGGGTGAAAAACTGTTTTTT.

There are many counts of this clonotype. V and J are TRBV28 and TRBJ1-3, with TRBD1 matching over 9 bases. The germline gives CDR1 MDHEN, CDR2 SYDVKM. The CDR3 is 17 amino acids. With V trimmed by 4 bases and J by 0 bases, 7 bases remained unmatched. CDR3 bases: TGTGCCAGCAGTTCCGGGACAGGGTGGCCCTCTGGAAACACCATATATTTT. It codes for CASSSGTGWPSGNTIYF.

This clonotype has more than one count but fewer than ten. This sequence joins TRBV28 and TRBJ2-3; D is undetermined. The V end was cut by 2 bases, the J end by 2 bases, with 17 bases between. The CDR3 is made up of 17 amino acids. CDR1 and CDR2 from the germline V gene are MDHEN and SYDVKM. The CDR3 loop reads CASSLKSELIFTDTQYF. Here the CDR3 DNA reads TGTGCCAGCAGTTTAAAGTCGGAGTTGATTTTCACAGATACGCAGTATTTT.

This sequence joins TRBV3-1 and TRBJ2-7; D is ambiguous. The V end lost 3 bases, the J end lost 1 base, and 16 bases lay between the germline ends. CDR1 LGHDT and CDR2 YNNKEL come from the germline V gene (reference sequence). The CDR3 is made up of 16 amino acids. CDR3 DNA: TGTGCCAGCAGCCAGGTAGGGCACCTTCGGTCCTACGAGCAGTACTTC. It yields the protein CASSQVGHLRSYEQYF.

The V gene is TRBV9, the J gene TRBJ2-1; 8 bases match TRBD2. V was clipped by 0 bases and J by 4 bases; unmatched bases: 6. The CDR3 covers 16 residues. CDR1 and CDR2 (germline): SGDLS, YYNGEE. CDR3 in amino acids: CASSVGLLADYNEQFF. CDR3 bases: TGTGCCAGCAGCGTAGGTCTACTAGCGGATTACAATGAGCAGTTCTTC.

The chain is built from TRBV4-1 and TRBJ2-1, with 7 bases identical to TRBD2. This CDR3 contains 16 residues. Trimming cost V 1 base and J 6 bases; bases outside gene matches: 9. CDR1 MGHRA and CDR2 YSYEKL come from the germline V gene. CDR3 DNA: TGCGCCAGCAGCCAAGCCGGCGGGAGAAGGGTCAATGAGCAGTTCTTC. Its translation: CASSQAGGRRVNEQFF.

This clonotype was detected ten times or more. The chain recombines TRBV7-9 with TRBJ2-1; 9 nucleotides agree with TRBD1. The V and J ends lost 5 bases and 3 bases, in that order; junction bases with no gene match: 8. Germline V gene lookup returns CDR1 SEHNR and CDR2 FQNEAQ (reference sequence). The CDR3 has 16 residues. The CDR3 region is CASSPPGQGVYNEQFF. The DNA of the CDR3 is TGTGCCAGCAGCCCCCCGGGACAGGGTGTCTACAATGAGCAGTTCTTC.

This clonotype came up many times. This sequence joins TRBV28 and TRBJ2-6; D is perhaps TRBD1 or TRBD2 (5 bases each). Germline assignment: CDR1 MDHEN and CDR2 SYDVKM. This CDR3 region has 15 residues. V was clipped by 3 bases and J by 2 bases, with 8 bases between them. As DNA, the CDR3 is TGTGCCAGCAGTTTGACGGGGCCTGGGGCCAACGTCCTGACTTTC. Its translation: CASSLTGPGANVLTF.

This clonotype occurred a few times. The V gene is TRBV12-3 or TRBV12-4, the J gene TRBJ1-4, with D possibly TRBD1 on 5 matching bases. This CDR3 contains 15 residues. With 3 bases removed from V and 2 bases from J, the gap between germline ends came to 10 bases. CDR3 DNA: TGTGCCAGCAGTTTTGGGGGGGGGACTAATGAAAAACTGTTTTTT. Translation: CASSFGGGTNEKLFF.

Comment on this clonotype: This may be a read error, as it is one base from a much larger clone. V usage is TRBV20-1 and J usage is TRBJ2-2; TRBD2 might be the D (5 bases). In germline, CDR1 is DFQATT, CDR2 SNEGSKA (reference sequence). This CDR3 contains 15 residues. The CDR3: CSARDYLNNTGELSF. CDR3 DNA: TGCAGTGCTAGAGACTACCTGAATAACACCGGGGAGCTGTCTTTT.